A selection of T cell receptor beta chains follows, all from one sample in a study of glioma-infiltrating T cells after dendritic cell vaccination. Sequencing used immunoSEQ multiplex PCR; TCRdb keeps in-frame clones, though not all of them. In the table there are approximately 91,000 clones, over 75% of which are singletons. Source: blood, taken after dendritic cell vaccination. The receptor source for this set is a human donor with glioblastoma. Both conserved end residues are part of each CDR3. D genes are given only for firm matches. A row's size may be missing; if present it is once, few, many or a size class.

v_call	clone_size	j_call	d_call	cdr3_nt	cdr3_aa
TRBV6-6	once	TRBJ1-5	TRBD1	TGTGCCAGCAGTTTGGACAGGGCCAATCAGCCCCAGCATTTT	CASSLDRANQPQHF
TRBV19	NA	TRBJ1-3	TRBD1	TGTGCCAGTAGTATAGGGGGACAGCTCTCTGGAAACACCATATATTTT	CASSIGGQLSGNTIYF
TRBV6-4	NA	TRBJ2-2	TRBD2	TGTGCCAGCAGAACTAGCGGAGACACCGGGGAGCTGTTTTTT	CASRTSGDTGELFF
TRBV5-8	few	TRBJ2-4	NA	TGTGCCAGCAGCATACAGGGTTCAGCCAAAAACATTCAGTACTTC	CASSIQGSAKNIQYF
TRBV6-5	NA	TRBJ2-7	TRBD1	TGTGCCAGCAGACGGGACAGGGTCACCTACGAGCAGTACTTC	CASRRDRVTYEQYF
TRBV28	NA	TRBJ1-6	NA	TGTGCCAGCGGGGGGAGGGCTTCACCCCTCCACTTT	CASGGRASPLHF
TRBV2	NA	TRBJ2-1	NA	TGTGCCAGCAGTGCCAGGGTCGATGAGCAGTTCTTC	CASSARVDEQFF
TRBV2	NA	TRBJ2-1	NA	TGTGCCAGCAGGCGCCGGATCGGGCTAGCAGTCTACAATGAGCAGTTCTTC	CASRRRIGLAVYNEQFF
TRBV30	once	TRBJ2-1	NA	TGTGCCTGGAGCCTACCCTGGGGCGGCTCCTACAATGAGCAGTTCTTC	CAWSLPWGGSYNEQFF
TRBV27	few	TRBJ2-2	TRBD2	TGTGCCAGCAGTTCGTACTTAGGGACTAGCGGGAGTAGGACCGGGGAGCTGTTTTTT	CASSSYLGTSGSRTGELFF
TRBV10-3	many	TRBJ1-4	TRBD1	TGTGCCATCAGTGAAGGGACAGCCGAAAAACTGTTTTTT	CAISEGTAEKLFF